Shown below are 21 T cell receptor beta chains from a single sample sequenced in a study of Tregs in tolerant kidney transplant recipients. The table came from immunoSEQ multiplex PCR; TCRdb's copy has only in-frame clones and leaves some out. This listing includes approximately 50,000 clones. The input for sequencing was CD4+ T cells from blood, taken before the transplant. All receptors derive from a human donor who received a combined kidney and bone marrow transplant.

Worth noting for this clone: With the read ending 3 residues before the CDR3 end, the germline J gene is used to fill in that end. The chain is built from TRBV14 and TRBJ1-2; TRBD1 might be the D (6 bases). The germline V and J ends were trimmed by 4 bases and 5 bases, with 11 bases remaining between them. Per the germline V gene, CDR1 is SGHDN and CDR2 is FVKESK. The CDR3 is made up of 13 amino acids. The CDR3: CASSPDQGYGYTF. CDR3 DNA, as far as it was read: TGTGCCAGCAGCCCGGATCAGGGGTATGGC. The whole variable domain, remainder taken from reference TRBV14 and TRBJ1-2, is EAGVTQFPSHSVIEKGQTVTLRCDPISGHDNLYWYRRVMGKEIKFLLHFVKESKQDESGMPNNRFLAERTGGTYSTLKVQPAELEDSGVYFCASSPDQGYGYTFGSGTRLTVV.

Concerning this clone itself: The read finishes 3 residues shy of the CDR3 end, and the germline J gene is used to complete it. The V and J genes are TRBV30 and TRBJ1-4; weak D call: TRBD1 (6 bases). This CDR3 comprises 15 residues. Germline CDR1 GTSNPN, CDR2 SVGIG (reference sequence). With 0 bases removed from V and 7 bases from J, the gap between germline ends came to 15 bases. The CDR3 bases that were read are TGTGCCTGGAGTGTACAGGGCCTTGGGAGTGAAAAA. Its translation: CAWSVQGLGSEK. The whole CDR3 sequence is CAWSVQGLGSEKLFF.

As regards this clone: The read is 3 residues too short to cover the CDR3 end, so that end is filled in from the germline J gene. The chain links TRBV7-2 to TRBJ2-7, with TRBD1 identical over 9 bases. The CDR3 sequence is 14 residues long. From germline, CDR1 is SGHTA and CDR2 FQGNSA. The junction had 5 bases not matched to a gene; V was cut back by 5 bases and J by 3 bases. CDR3 amino acids: CASSPRTGDYEQYF. The covered CDR3 bases are TGTGCCAGCAGCCCTCGGACAGGGGACTACGAG.

Turning to this clone: The DNA ends 3 residues before the CDR3 does, and the rest of the CDR3 is filled in from the germline J gene. The J gene is TRBJ1-3, the V gene TRBV18; D is unresolved. The ends were cut back, 0 bases at V and 2 bases at J, with 8 bases in the middle. CDR3 length: 15 residues. Germline lookup yields CDR1 KGHSH and CDR2 LQKENI. The CDR3 region is CASSPPAGTGNTIYF. The CDR3 bases that were read are TGTGCCAGCTCACCACCGGCGGGTACTGGAAACACC. The full variable domain, with the rest looked up from reference TRBV18 and TRBJ1-3, is NAGVMQNPRHLVRRRGQEARLRCSPMKGHSHVYWYRQLPEEGLKFMVYLQKENIIDESGMPKERFSAEFPKEGPSILRIQQVVRGDSAAYFCASSPPAGTGNTIYFGEGSWLTVV.

About this clone itself: The read stops 3 residues short of the end of the CDR3; the missing end is completed from the germline J gene. The chain combines TRBV18 with TRBJ1-2; D uncertain. The length of the CDR3 is 13 residues. Germline CDR1 is KGHSH and CDR2 is LQKENI. CDR3 sequence reads: CASSPTPLWGYTF. The CDR3 bases that were read are TGTGCCAGCTCACCCACTCCCCTATGGGGC.

Notes on this clone: The CDR3 end is not reached by the read, which stops 3 residues before it; the germline J gene fills it in. The chain carries TRBV18 and TRBJ2-3; 7 bases agree with TRBD1. Germline lookup yields CDR1 KGHSH and CDR2 LQKENI. This CDR3 has 16 amino acids. After removal of 0 bases from V and 1 base from J, the junction contained 4 bases not matched to a gene. CDR3 in amino acids: CASSPPKGAGTDTQYF. The CDR3 DNA, read in part, is TGTGCCAGCTCACCACCGAAGGGGGCGGGCACAGATACG.

Worth noting for this clone: The observed sequence ends 3 residues before the CDR3 terminus, with the missing tail filled in from the germline J gene. The chain uses TRBV30 and TRBJ2-2; D may be TRBD2 (5 bases). This CDR3 comprises 14 residues. Between the trimmed V and J ends, which lost 3 bases and 6 bases, there was a span of 14 bases. Germline assignment: CDR1 GTSNPN and CDR2 SVGIG (reference sequence). The sequenced part of the CDR3 DNA is TGTGCCTGGAGCGGGGATCAACGCGCCGGGGAG. Residues: CAWSGDQRAGE. The complete CDR3 reads CAWSGDQRAGELFF.

Worth noting for this clone: From the germline J gene comes the end of the CDR3, since the read stops 3 residues before it. The V and J genes are TRBV7-8 and TRBJ2-5; 7 bases align to TRBD1. Germline-derived CDR1 and CDR2 are SGHVS and FQNEAQ. The CDR3 has 18 residues. The trim removed 2 bases at V and 1 base at J, leaving 13 bases unmatched. CDR3 DNA, as far as it was read: TGTGCCAGCAGCTTACCTTGGGACAGAACCCCCTCCCAAGAGACC. Translation gives CASSLPWDRTPSQET. The whole CDR3 protein reads CASSLPWDRTPSQETQYF.

As for this clone: The observed sequence ends 3 residues before the CDR3 terminus, with the missing tail filled in from the germline J gene. The chain links TRBV6-1 to TRBJ1-1; tentatively, D is TRBD1 (5 bases). Germline CDR1 MNHNS, CDR2 SASEGT. This CDR3 comprises 14 residues. Deletions cut 4 bases from V and 0 bases from J, with 9 bases between. The CDR3 sequence is CASSATAMNTEAFF. The CDR3 bases that were read are TGTGCCAGCAGTGCGACAGCTATGAACACTGAA.

Comments on this clone: Sequencing ends 3 residues short of the CDR3 end; the germline J gene provides the rest. The genes are TRBV6-1 and TRBJ2-3; D might be TRBD1 (5 bases). CDR3 size: 15 residues. The V gene's germline CDR1 is MNHNS and CDR2 SASEGT. Trimming stripped 4 bases from V and 3 bases from J, with 14 bases between. CDR3 in amino acids: CASSGTWLQTDTQYF. The CDR3 bases that were read are TGTGCCAGCAGTGGGACATGGTTGCAAACAGATACG.

In the case of this clone: The read falls 3 residues short of the CDR3 end, and the missing part is taken from the germline J gene. V and J are TRBV6-2 or TRBV6-3 and TRBJ1-2, with 8 bases fitting TRBD1. The V segment lost 9 bases and the J segment 5 bases; nucleotides outside the gene matches: 11. The CDR3 runs to 14 residues. Germline values: CDR1 MNHEY, CDR2 SVGEGT. The CDR3: CASRPRTGPYGYTF. The part of the CDR3 DNA that was read is TGTGCCAGTAGACCCCGGACAGGGCCTTATGGC.

Comment on this clone: Coverage ceases 3 residues before the CDR3 finishes, and the germline J gene fills in the end. V is TRBV29-1 and J is TRBJ1-4, with 9 positions matching TRBD1. The germline CDR1 and CDR2 sequences are SQVTM and ANQGSEA. CDR3 length: 15 amino acids. The V gene end was trimmed by 8 bases and the J gene end by 4 bases; junction bases not matched to a gene: 11. CDR3 DNA (partial): TGCAGCTCTCGAACCGGGACAGGGCATAATGAAAAA. Its translation: CSSRTGTGHNEK. The whole CDR3 reads CSSRTGTGHNEKLFF.

Comments on this clone: Sequencing ends 3 residues short of the CDR3 end; the germline J gene provides the rest. The gene calls are TRBV30 and TRBJ2-4, with no clear D. The germline V and J ends were trimmed by 2 bases and 1 base, with 9 bases remaining between them. Germline CDR1 and CDR2: GTSNPN and SVGIG (reference sequence). This CDR3 is built from 14 residues. CDR3 bases read: TGTGCCTGGAGTCGGTCCGGGGCCAAAAACATT. This sequence encodes CAWSRSGAKNI. The whole CDR3 is CAWSRSGAKNIQYF.

As for this clone: The read gets to within 3 residues of the CDR3 end, and the germline J gene fills in the rest. This chain uses TRBV20-1 with TRBJ1-2; D gene uncertain. The CDR3 runs to 14 residues. CDR1 DFQATT and CDR2 SNEGSKA come from the germline V gene (reference sequence). CDR3 sequence reads: CSARDPRGGFRYTF. Partial CDR3 DNA: TGCAGTGCTAGAGATCCCCGGGGTGGTTTTCGC.

To note about this clone: Sequencing ends 3 residues short of the CDR3 end; the germline J gene provides the rest. V and J are TRBV19 and TRBJ2-7, with a tentative D call TRBD1 (5 bases). CDR1 is LNHDA and CDR2 is SQIVND in the germline V gene (reference sequence). The V end was cut by 0 bases, the J end by 2 bases, with 17 bases between. The CDR3 is made up of 17 amino acids. CDR3 loop: CASSIDGPTATTYEQYF. The CDR3 DNA, read in part, is TGTGCCAGTAGTATAGATGGCCCGACAGCAACCACCTACGAG. Using reference TRBV19 and TRBJ2-7 for the parts outside the CDR3, the full variable domain is DGGITQSPKYLFRKEGQNVTLSCEQNLNHDAMYWYRQDPGQGLRLIYYSQIVNDFQKGDIAEGYSVSREKKESFPLTVTSAQKNPTAFYLCASSIDGPTATTYEQYFGPGTRLTVT.

Points on this clone: The read is 3 residues too short to cover the CDR3 end, so that end is filled in from the germline J gene. The V gene is TRBV11-3, the J gene TRBJ2-1, with a possible D match to TRBD2 (5 bases). From germline, CDR1 is SGHNT and CDR2 YENEEA. Trimming took 0 bases from V and 8 from J, leaving 8 bases between them. The CDR3 has 13 amino acids. The CDR3: CASSLEVGDEQFF. The sequenced CDR3 bases are TGTGCCAGCAGCTTAGAGGTCGGGGATGAG.

Remarks on this clone: The read finishes 3 residues shy of the CDR3 end, and the germline J gene is used to complete it. The chain couples TRBV20-1 to TRBJ1-2, with D tentatively TRBD1 (5 bases). CDR3 length: 12 residues. From germline, CDR1 is DFQATT and CDR2 SNEGSKA (reference sequence). Incomplete CDR3 DNA: TGCAGAGCTCAGGGATCCAACTATGGC. Amino acids: CRAQGSNYG. The full CDR3 reads CRAQGSNYGYTF.

Note on this clone: Read coverage stops 3 residues before the CDR3 terminus; the germline J gene supplies the remainder. The V gene is TRBV20-1, the J gene TRBJ2-2; weak D call: TRBD1 (5 bases). The CDR3 loop spans 14 amino acids. CDR1 and CDR2 from the germline V gene are DFQATT and SNEGSKA (reference sequence). The CDR3 spells CSARGGEANEKLFF. CDR3 bases read: TGCAGTGCTAGAGGGGGCGAGGCTAATGAAAAG.

In regard to this clone: Read coverage stops 3 residues before the CDR3 terminus; the germline J gene supplies the remainder. This chain connects TRBV10-1 to TRBJ1-2, with 11 bases matching TRBD1. The germline V gene has CDR1 WNHNN and CDR2 SYGVQD (reference sequence). CDR3 length: 15 amino acids. Trimming at V came to 7 bases and at J to 2 bases, leaving 6 bases not matched to a gene. Partial CDR3 DNA: TGCGCCAGCACGGGACAGGGGGAAGCGAACTATGGC. Residues: CASTGQGEANYG. Given in full, the CDR3 is CASTGQGEANYGYTF.

Worth noting for this clone: The read terminates 3 residues before the CDR3 end, so the remaining end is supplied by the germline J gene. The V call is TRBV6-2 or TRBV6-3, the J call TRBJ1-1, with TRBD1 matching over 8 bases. V gave up 5 bases and J gave up 3 bases; unmatched junction bases: 2. This CDR3 is 13 amino acids long. From germline, CDR1 is MNHEY and CDR2 SVGEGT. The DNA read from the CDR3 is TGTGCCAGCAGTACGACAGGGGACACTGAA. Protein sequence: CASSTTGDTE. The entire CDR3 protein is CASSTTGDTEAFF.

With regard to this clone: Read sequence stops 3 residues before the CDR3 end, and the germline J gene provides the missing end. This chain uses TRBV20-1 with TRBJ1-2; the match to TRBD1 covers 9 bases. The CDR3 loop spans 14 amino acids. Trimming cost V 6 bases and J 4 bases; bases outside gene matches: 9. CDR1 is DFQATT and CDR2 is SNEGSKA in the germline V gene (reference sequence). This CDR3 is CSANGQGSSYGYTF. The sequenced CDR3 bases are TGCAGTGCCAACGGACAGGGGAGTAGCTATGGC.